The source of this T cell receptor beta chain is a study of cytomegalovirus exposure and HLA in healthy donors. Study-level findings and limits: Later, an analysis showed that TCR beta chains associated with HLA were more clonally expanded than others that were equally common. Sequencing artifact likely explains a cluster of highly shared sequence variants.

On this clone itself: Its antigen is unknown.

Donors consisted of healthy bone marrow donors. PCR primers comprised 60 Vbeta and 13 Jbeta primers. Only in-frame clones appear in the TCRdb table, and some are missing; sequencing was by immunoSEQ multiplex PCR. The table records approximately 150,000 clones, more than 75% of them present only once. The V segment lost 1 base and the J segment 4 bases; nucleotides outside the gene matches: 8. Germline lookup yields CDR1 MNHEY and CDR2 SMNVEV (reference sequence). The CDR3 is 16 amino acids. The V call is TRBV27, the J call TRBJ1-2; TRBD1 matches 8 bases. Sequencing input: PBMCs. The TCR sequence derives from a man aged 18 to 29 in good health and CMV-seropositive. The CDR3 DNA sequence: TGTGCCAGCAGTTTATTACCGAGCAGGGGGCTCTATGGCTACACCTTC. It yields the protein CASSLLPSRGLYGYTF.